This is a list of T cell receptor beta chains from one sample in a study of blood T cell repertoires in COVID-19. Profiled with immunoSEQ multiplex PCR; TCRdb holds only in-frame clones, not every one. The table shows some 200,000 clones, with just over 85% occurring only once. Material for sequencing was PBMCs or T cells enriched from blood (not recorded which). The receptors were gathered from a woman in her 40s with acute COVID-19. The CDR3 runs from the conserved cysteine through the conserved F or W. Fields, in order: J gene, V gene, clone size, D gene, CDR3 DNA, CDR3 protein. The D gene is left open where the match is weak. Clone size is shown for a subset of rows, as once, few, many or a class of expanded clone.

>TRBJ1-5|TRBV19|NA|TRBD1
TGTGCCAGTAGTGGGGAAACCGGGACAGGGATCGGCAATCAGCCCCAGCATTTT
CASSGETGTGIGNQPQHF
>TRBJ2-2|TRBV7-8|NA|NA
TGTGCCAGCAGTCGACAAGGGGTTAACACCGGGGAGCTGTTTTTT
CASSRQGVNTGELFF
>TRBJ1-2|TRBV7-3|NA|NA
TGTGCCAGCAGCTTACAGGGAAGGGGTGGCTACACCTTC
CASSLQGRGGYTF
>TRBJ1-1|TRBV27|NA|TRBD1
TGTGCCAGCAGTTTATCCCGGACAGGGACCTTGAACACTGAAGCTTTCTTT
CASSLSRTGTLNTEAFF
>TRBJ1-1|TRBV30|once|NA
TGTGCCTGGGAGGCGACCGGTAACACTGAAGCTTTCTTT
CAWEATGNTEAFF
>TRBJ1-2|TRBV3-1/TRBV3-2|NA|TRBD1
TGTGCCAGCAGCAGACCGGGACAGGGTGGCTATGGCTACACCTTC
CASSRPGQGGYGYTF
>TRBJ1-2|TRBV19|NA|NA
TGTGCCGCAGGGACTCCCTATGGCTACACCTTC
CAAGTPYGYTF
>TRBJ1-1|TRBV18|NA|NA
TGTGCCAGCTCACTAGATACTGAAGCTTTCTTT
CASSLDTEAFF
>TRBJ1-4|TRBV27|NA|TRBD1
TGTGCCAGCAGTGCAACGACAGGGACAACTAATGAAAAACTGTTTTTT
CASSATTGTTNEKLFF
>TRBJ2-5|TRBV29-1|NA|NA
TGCAGCGTTGCAAGGGACTCCCAAGAGACCCAGTACTTC
CSVARDSQETQYF
>TRBJ1-1|TRBV7-9|NA|TRBD1
TGTGCCAGCAGCCGAGGGACAGGGTTCGAAGCTTTCTTT
CASSRGTGFEAFF
>TRBJ1-1|TRBV28|NA|TRBD1
TGTGCCAGCACCGGGACAGGCCGGGAGGCTTTCTTT
CASTGTGREAFF
>TRBJ1-1|TRBV12-3/TRBV12-4|NA|NA
TGTGCCAGCAGTTTAGCATTCAGGGAAGCTTTCTTT
CASSLAFREAFF
>TRBJ1-3|TRBV18|NA|TRBD1
TGTGCCAGCTCACCCCAGGGGGACCACTCTGGAAACACCATATATTTT
CASSPQGDHSGNTIYF
>TRBJ1-1|TRBV6-5|NA|TRBD1
TGTGCCAGCAGATACAGGGGGAACACTGAAGCTTTCTTT
CASRYRGNTEAFF
>TRBJ1-2|TRBV30|NA|NA
TGTGCCTGGACCCCTGCTAACTATGGCTACACCTTC
CAWTPANYGYTF
>TRBJ2-5|TRBV3-1/TRBV3-2|NA|TRBD2
TGTGCCAGCAGCCCCTTTTGGACTAGCGGGGAGACCCAGTACTTC
CASSPFWTSGETQYF
>TRBJ1-1|TRBV13|NA|NA
TGTGCCAGCAGTTCCGAGGTGAGCGCTGAAGCTTTCTTT
CASSSEVSAEAFF
>TRBJ1-1|TRBV9|NA|NA
TGTGCCAGCAGCTCCCTGGGGGCAGTCACTGAAGCTTTCTTT
CASSSLGAVTEAFF
>TRBJ1-5|TRBV3-1/TRBV3-2|few|NA
TGTGCCAGCAGCCAAGAGGGCAGTCATCAGCCCCAGCATTTT
CASSQEGSHQPQHF
>TRBJ2-1|TRBV24-1|NA|TRBD2
TGTGCCACCAGCGAGGGTCCCGGGACTAGCGGACGAGAACCTTACAATGAGCAGTTCTTC
CATSEGPGTSGREPYNEQFF
>TRBJ1-1|TRBV3-1/TRBV3-2|NA|TRBD1
TGTGCCAGCAGCCAAACTACGGGACAGGGGAGCACTGAAGCTTTCTTT
CASSQTTGQGSTEAFF
>TRBJ2-2|TRBV7-9|once|NA
TGTGCCAGCAGCTTAGAGGGGCGGAACACCGGGGAGCTGTTTTTT
CASSLEGRNTGELFF
>TRBJ1-1|TRBV19|few|NA
TGTGCCAGTAGTCTGGACAGCAGGAACACTGAAGCTTTCTTT
CASSLDSRNTEAFF
>TRBJ1-1|TRBV7-9|NA|NA
TGTGCCAGCAGCTTAATAGACGGGGACACTGAAGCTTTCTTT
CASSLIDGDTEAFF
>TRBJ2-7|TRBV5-1|NA|TRBD2
TGCGCCAGCAGCTTCGGGGGGGAGCAGTACTTC
CASSFGGEQYF
>TRBJ1-1|TRBV14|NA|NA
TGTGCCAGCAGCCAAGGTCGGGGTTACGACACTGAAGCTTTCTTT
CASSQGRGYDTEAFF
>TRBJ1-1|TRBV19|NA|TRBD1
TGTGCCAGTAACAGGGGGTACACTGAAGCTTTCTTT
CASNRGYTEAFF